One and the same sample provided the 7 T cell receptor beta chains below, sequenced in a study of blood T cell repertoires in COVID-19. Assay used: immunoSEQ multiplex PCR; TCRdb lists only in-frame clones, some missing. The profile shows 150,000 to 200,000 clones, 60% to 80% of them singletons. The sample consisted of peripheral blood. Receptors originate from a man aged 55 to 70 with active or convalescent COVID-19.

This chain links TRBV7-3 with TRBJ2-1, with 14 bases matching TRBD2. CDR1 SGHTA and CDR2 FQGTGA come from the germline V gene. This CDR3 spans 17 amino acids. After removal of 5 bases from V and 9 bases from J, the junction contained 12 bases not matched to a gene. The CDR3 reads CASSKLPGLAGVGEQFF. The CDR3 coding sequence is TGTGCCAGCAGCAAACTCCCGGGACTAGCGGGAGTCGGTGAGCAGTTCTTC.

The genes are TRBV5-1 and TRBJ2-5; 8 bases align to TRBD2. The CDR3 sequence is 16 residues long. V shed 4 bases, J shed 4 bases, and the junction held 12 bases outside the gene matches. Germline V gene sequence: CDR1 SGHRS, CDR2 YFSETQ. The CDR3 region is CASSVASGGPGETQYF. CDR3 coding DNA: TGCGCCAGCAGCGTGGCGTCGGGGGGGCCCGGAGAGACCCAGTACTTC.

The V and J genes are TRBV9 and TRBJ2-6; no definite D call. Germline CDR1 and CDR2: SGDLS and YYNGEE. The CDR3 contains 14 residues. V dropped 8 bases and J dropped 0 bases, with 9 bases sitting between them. The CDR3 is CASTSPSGANVLTF. The CDR3 DNA reads TGTGCCAGTACATCACCCTCTGGGGCCAACGTCCTGACTTTC.

The rearrangement joins TRBV27 to TRBJ2-7, with 12 bases identical to TRBD1. There are 14 residues in the CDR3. Germline CDR1 is MNHEY and CDR2 is SMNVEV (reference sequence). J gave up 7 bases and V 6 bases, and 7 bases lay outside the gene matches. The DNA of the CDR3 is TGTGCCAGCAGACCGGGACAGGGGGCGCGGGAGCAGTACTTC. Translating gives CASRPGQGAREQYF.

The chain couples TRBV7-3 to TRBJ2-3; D is unclear. V lost 1 base and J lost 6, with 8 bases in between. Per the germline V gene, CDR1 is SGHTA and CDR2 is FQGTGA. The CDR3 consists of 13 residues. The CDR3 sequence: CASSLNPRDTQYF. The CDR3 coding sequence is TGTGCCAGCAGCTTAAATCCGCGGGATACGCAGTATTTT.

This chain joins TRBV28 and TRBJ1-5; a weak D match, TRBD1 (6 bases). The V end was cut by 7 bases, the J end by 5 bases, with 15 bases between. The germline gives CDR1 MDHEN, CDR2 SYDVKM. The CDR3 spans 14 residues. The DNA of the CDR3 is TGTGCCAGCACTCCCGGACGGACAGATCAGCCCCAGCATTTT. Its protein product is CASTPGRTDQPQHF.

The chain employs TRBV9 and TRBJ1-2; D might be TRBD1 (6 bases). V lost 0 bases, J lost 6 bases, and 12 bases lay in between. This CDR3 comprises 14 residues. CDR1 SGDLS and CDR2 YYNGEE come from the germline V gene. The CDR3 protein is CASSVDIGGDGYTF. DNA of the CDR3: TGTGCCAGCAGCGTAGACATTGGGGGCGATGGCTACACCTTC. Full variable domain (remainder filled in from reference TRBV9 and TRBJ1-2): DSGVTQTPKHLITATGQRVTLRCSPRSGDLSVYWYQQSLDQGLQFLIQYYNGEERAKGNILERFSAQQFPDLHSELNLSSLELGDSALYFCASSVDIGGDGYTFGSGTRLTVV.